The 10 T cell receptor beta chains below all came from one sample that was sequenced in a study of CD8 T cells in Susac syndrome. When the RNA was reverse transcribed, random hexamers were used with an input of about 0.5 to 1 ug. TCRdb redid the calling of the immunoSEQ multiplex PCR reads with MiXCR, one entry per CDR3 protein. The table lists under 250,000 distinct CDR3 sequences, 93% of them singletons. The sample was CD4+ T cells from PBMCs. These receptors all come from a human donor with multiple sclerosis.

The count of this clonotype is one. J is TRBJ1-4 and V is TRBV12-5; possibly TRBD1 for D (5 bases). This CDR3 comprises 14 residues. The V gene lost 0 bases and the J gene lost 8 bases, with 10 bases spanning the gap. Germline V gene lookup returns CDR1 LGHNT and CDR2 FRNRAP. The CDR3 DNA reads TGTGCTAGTGGTTTGGTAACAAGGGGCGAAAAACTGTTTTTT. It codes for CASGLVTRGEKLFF.

V usage is TRBV7-9 and J usage is TRBJ2-2; D not certain. CDR3 length: 15 amino acids. In germline, CDR1 is SEHNR, CDR2 FQNEAQ (reference sequence). The ends were cut back, 1 base at V and 1 base at J, with 7 bases in the middle. The CDR3 DNA is TGTGCCAGCAGCTTAGGATCCATGAACACCGGGGAGCTGTTTTTT. Translated: CASSLGSMNTGELFF.

The gene calls are TRBV29-1 and TRBJ2-3; TRBD2 might be the D (5 bases). The V end lost 0 bases, the J end lost 4 bases, and 8 bases lay between the germline ends. The germline V gene has CDR1 SQVTM and CDR2 ANQGSEA. This CDR3 is 13 amino acids long. CDR3 coding DNA: TGCAGCGTTGAAGACGGGGTGGCAGATACGCAGTATTTT. This gives the protein CSVEDGVADTQYF.

V is TRBV20-1 and J is TRBJ2-3; TRBD2 matches at 11 bases. CDR3 length: 15 residues. Germline V gene data show CDR1 as DFQATT and CDR2 as SNEGSKA (reference sequence). V dropped 5 bases and J dropped 6; count of bases not matched to a gene: 10. CDR3 DNA sequence: TGCAGTGCTCCTGTAGCGGGGGGGCGCCCGGATACGCAGTATTTT. Encoded protein: CSAPVAGGRPDTQYF.

The chain carries TRBV12-3 or TRBV12-4 and TRBJ2-5; a possible D gene is TRBD2 (6 bases). The CDR3 loop spans 14 amino acids. Trimming took off 3 bases at V and 4 bases at J, with 12 bases between the two ends. The CDR3 spells CASSFGGNAETQYF. DNA of the CDR3: TGTGCCAGCAGTTTTGGGGGGAATGCAGAGACCCAGTACTTC.

This clonotype was seen a handful of times. The J gene is TRBJ2-7, the V gene TRBV5-1, with 12 nucleotides matching TRBD2. J was trimmed by 2 bases and V by 4 bases; bases with no gene match: 4. CDR3 size: 15 residues. Germline lookup yields CDR1 SGHRS and CDR2 YFSETQ. CDR3 coding DNA: TGCGCCAGCAGCCCCGGACTAGCGGGACCCTACGAGCAGTACTTC. Amino acids: CASSPGLAGPYEQYF.

The chain uses TRBV6-5 and TRBJ1-5, with 12 bases lining up with TRBD1. This CDR3 has 17 residues. Germline assignment: CDR1 MNHEY and CDR2 SVGAGI. After removal of 0 bases from V and 5 bases from J, the junction contained 5 bases not matched to a gene. CDR3 coding DNA: TGTGCCAGCAGTTACTCAGGGGGACAGGGGGCGCATCAGCCCCAGCATTTT. This sequence encodes CASSYSGGQGAHQPQHF.

There are a few counts of this clonotype. The V and J genes are TRBV27 and TRBJ2-3; TRBD1 is a possible D gene (5 bases). This CDR3 has 13 residues. The ends were cut back, 2 bases at V and 6 bases at J, with 9 bases in the middle. Germline V CDR1 and CDR2: MNHEY, SMNVEV (reference sequence). DNA of the CDR3: TGTGCCAGCAGTTTACGAGACAGCGATACGCAGTATTTT. Encoded protein: CASSLRDSDTQYF.

Only a few counts were recorded for this clonotype. Mismatch with germline at one junction end may stem from a read error. The chain has TRBV5-1 and TRBJ1-2; D not resolved. Per germline, CDR1 SGHRS and CDR2 YFSETQ. The length of the CDR3 is 12 residues. The chain's CDR3 is CASSLDNYGYTF. CDR3 in DNA: TGTGCCAGCAGTTTAGATAACTATGGCTACACCTTC. Supplemented by reference TRBV5-1 and TRBJ1-2, the full variable domain reads KAGVTQTPRYLIKTRGQQVTLSCSPISGHRSVSWYQQTPGQGLQFLFEYFSETQRNKGNFPGRFSGRQFSNSRSEMNVSTLELGDSALYLCASSLDNYGYTFGSGTRLTVV.

The V and J genes are TRBV18 and TRBJ2-4; the D is unclear. Trimming pared 3 bases from V and 0 bases from J, leaving 12 bases between. CDR1 and CDR2 from the germline V gene are KGHSH and LQKENI. The CDR3 extends over 16 amino acids. Here the CDR3 reads CASSPLGPLAKNIQYF. The CDR3, as DNA: TGTGCCAGCTCACCTTTAGGGCCCTTAGCCAAAAACATTCAGTACTTC. The full variable domain, in which reference TRBV18 and TRBJ2-4 provide the parts outside the CDR3, is NAGVMQNPRHLVRRRGQEARLRCSPMKGHSHVYWYRQLPEEGLKFMVYLQKENIIDESGMPKERFSAEFPKEGPSILRIQQVVRGDSAAYFCASSPLGPLAKNIQYFGAGTRLSVL.